This passage covers 24 T cell receptor beta chains from one sample sequenced in a study of blood T cell repertoires in COVID-19. This table comes from immunoSEQ multiplex PCR, and its TCRdb copy is limited to in-frame clones, with some not included. The sample lists roughly 100,000 clones, around 90% occurring once. The sequencing input was peripheral blood. These receptors originate from a man in his fifties with active COVID-19.

This clone was counted between two and nine times. The chain combines TRBV28 with TRBJ2-7, with 10 bases matching TRBD1. V was clipped by 5 bases and J by 4 bases; unmatched bases: 5. The CDR3 covers 14 residues. The V gene's germline CDR1 is MDHEN and CDR2 SYDVKM. CDR3 loop: CASSPWTGGYEQYF. DNA of the CDR3: TGTGCCAGCAGTCCATGGACAGGGGGATACGAGCAGTACTTC.

V usage is TRBV9 and J usage is TRBJ2-5; 14 bases agree with TRBD2. This CDR3 has 15 amino acids. Looked up from germline, CDR1 is SGDLS and CDR2 is YYNGEE. V was pared by 5 bases and J by 1 base, with 1 base of the junction left unmatched. This CDR3 is CASRGTSGGQETQYF. Here the CDR3 DNA reads TGTGCCAGCAGAGGGACTAGCGGGGGCCAAGAGACCCAGTACTTC.

The chain uses TRBV19 and TRBJ2-1; maybe TRBD2 (5 bases). CDR3 length: 12 amino acids. Germline lookup yields CDR1 LNHDA and CDR2 SQIVND (reference sequence). V was trimmed by 8 bases and J by 12 bases, leaving 17 bases between them. The CDR3 sequence is CASSEVGMRQFF. DNA for the CDR3: TGTGCCAGTTCGGAGGTGGGAATGAGGCAGTTCTTC.

J is TRBJ2-1 and V is TRBV6-6, with 15 positions matching TRBD2. Germline trimming cut 5 bases from V and 7 bases from J; bases unmatched to any gene: 6. Germline V CDR1 and CDR2: MNHNY, SVGAGI (reference sequence). The CDR3 contains 16 residues. The CDR3 DNA follows: TGTGCCAGCAGTGCCGCCGGGACTAGCGGGGGGAATGAGCAGTTCTTC. Translating gives CASSAAGTSGGNEQFF.

The chain links TRBV30 to TRBJ1-5; 7 bases are a match to TRBD1. The CDR3 is 15 amino acids. In germline, CDR1 is GTSNPN, CDR2 SVGIG (reference sequence). Trimming at V came to 2 bases and at J to 2 bases, leaving 6 bases not matched to a gene. The CDR3 DNA sequence: TGTGCCTGGAGTTCTTACGGGACAGGCAATCAGCCCCAGCATTTT. Translation: CAWSSYGTGNQPQHF.

The rearrangement joins TRBV3-1 (or the pseudogene TRBV3-2) to TRBJ1-2; D is unclear. CDR1 and CDR2 from the germline V gene are LGHDT and YNNKEL (reference sequence). The CDR3 is 13 residues long. V lost 0 bases and J 5 bases, leaving 7 bases between the germline ends. The CDR3 DNA sequence: TGTGCCAGCAGCCAAGATCCCGGGTATGGCTACACCTTC. Protein product: CASSQDPGYGYTF.

The gene calls are TRBV25-1 and TRBJ2-7; perhaps TRBD2 as D (5 bases). V lost 6 bases, J lost 2 bases, and 11 bases lay in between. Looked up from germline, CDR1 is MGHDK and CDR2 is SYGVNS. This CDR3 is built from 13 residues. This CDR3 is CASRSSGTYEQYF. CDR3 DNA: TGTGCCAGCAGGAGCTCCGGGACCTACGAGCAGTACTTC.

Only one count was recorded for this clone. The gene calls are TRBV5-4 and TRBJ2-7, with a tentative D call TRBD1 (6 bases). The CDR3 runs 13 residues. Looked up from germline, CDR1 is SGHNT and CDR2 is YYREEE (reference sequence). Trimming stripped 1 base from V and 5 bases from J, with 10 bases between. CDR3 in DNA: TGTGCCAGCAGCTTGACACAGGGCGACGAGCAGTACTTC. Translation: CASSLTQGDEQYF.

This clone was picked up a small number of times. The chain combines TRBV6-5 with TRBJ1-4; 8 nucleotides match TRBD1. Germline CDR1 reads MNHEY; CDR2 reads SVGAGI. This CDR3 has 14 residues. Trimming at V came to 6 bases and at J to 10 bases, leaving 10 bases not matched to a gene. CDR3 region: CASRETGVLSKLFF. CDR3 in DNA: TGTGCCAGCAGGGAGACAGGGGTCTTGTCAAAACTGTTTTTT.

The CDR3 here is CASSWSGIQHNEQFF. The CDR3 nucleotides are TGTGCCAGCAGCTGGAGCGGAATACAACACAATGAGCAGTTCTTC. The chain is built from TRBV5-6 and TRBJ2-1; maybe TRBD2 (5 bases). The V end was cut by 3 bases, the J end by 5 bases, with 15 bases between. The CDR3 covers 15 residues. Germline lookup yields CDR1 SGHDT and CDR2 YYEEEE.

V is TRBV7-9 and J is TRBJ1-4; D ambiguous. V shed 5 bases and J shed 7 bases, with 14 bases lying between them. This CDR3 is 14 amino acids long. From germline, CDR1 is SEHNR and CDR2 FQNEAQ (reference sequence). DNA of the CDR3: TGTGCCAGCAGCCCCTCGGAGGTTGGTGAAAAACTGTTTTTT. Translating gives CASSPSEVGEKLFF.

This clone has just one count. The chain has TRBV2 and TRBJ2-7; TRBD1 is a possible D gene (6 bases). Germline CDR1 reads SNHLY; CDR2 reads FYNNEI. V dropped 10 bases and J dropped 0 bases, with 19 bases sitting between them. The CDR3 contains 15 residues. In nucleotides, the CDR3 is TGTGCCACCTCCTGGGGGCCACATACCTCCTACGAGCAGTACTTC. Protein sequence: CATSWGPHTSYEQYF.

The chain is built from TRBV2 and TRBJ1-2; TRBD1 aligns across 7 bases. The length of the CDR3 is 13 residues. Germline loops: CDR1 SNHLY, CDR2 FYNNEI. V shed 8 bases and J 7 bases; nucleotides not matched to a gene: 10. The CDR3 spells CASVRTGSSGYTF. The CDR3 DNA is TGTGCCAGCGTTAGGACAGGATCCAGTGGCTACACCTTC.

The chain joins TRBV7-9 to TRBJ2-7; 9 nucleotides align to TRBD1. The CDR3 is made up of 15 amino acids. Germline V CDR1 and CDR2: SEHNR, FQNEAQ (reference sequence). J lost 0 bases, V lost 4 bases, and 4 bases had no gene match. The CDR3 here is CASSSGQGPSYEQYF. CDR3 sequence (DNA): TGTGCCAGCAGCTCGGGACAGGGCCCCTCCTACGAGCAGTACTTC.

In this sample, this clone turned up a few times. V usage is TRBV4-1 and J usage is TRBJ1-2, with D unresolved. CDR3 length: 13 amino acids. The germline gives CDR1 MGHRA, CDR2 YSYEKL. The V end was cut by 0 bases, the J end by 5 bases, with 7 bases between. CDR3 amino acids: CASSQDGPYGYTF. In DNA form, the CDR3 reads TGCGCCAGCAGCCAAGATGGGCCATATGGCTACACCTTC.

V and J are TRBV7-8 and TRBJ2-1, with TRBD2 identical over 16 bases. The CDR3 length is 18 residues. CDR1 is SGHVS, CDR2 FQNEAQ, per germline. V lost 5 bases, J lost 0 bases, and 4 bases stayed unmatched. The CDR3 loop is CASSPGLAGGISYNEQFF. The DNA for the CDR3 is TGTGCCAGCAGCCCGGGACTAGCGGGGGGGATCTCCTACAATGAGCAGTTCTTC.

This chain uses TRBV6-1 with TRBJ1-2; D is perhaps TRBD1 (6 bases). Germline-derived CDR1 and CDR2 are MNHNS and SASEGT. Trimming removed 2 bases at V and 8 bases at J, with 18 bases between. CDR3 length: 15 amino acids. Here the CDR3 DNA reads TGTGCCAGCAGTGAATCCCCACAGGGTAGCTACGGCTACACCTTC. It codes for CASSESPQGSYGYTF.

The chain employs TRBV5-4 and TRBJ2-5; tentatively, D is TRBD2 (6 bases). CDR1 and CDR2 from the germline V gene are SGHNT and YYREEE (reference sequence). CDR3 length equals 12 residues. Trimming pared 4 bases from V and 5 bases from J, leaving 9 bases between. The CDR3 is CASSLRGETQYF. In DNA form, the CDR3 reads TGTGCCAGCAGCCTCCGGGGGGAGACCCAGTACTTC.

The chain carries TRBV11-2 and TRBJ2-5, with TRBD2 matching over 10 bases. With V trimmed by 6 bases and J by 7 bases, 8 bases remained unmatched. This CDR3 spans 14 amino acids. Looked up from germline, CDR1 is SGHAT and CDR2 is FQNNGV. DNA for the CDR3: TGTGCCAGCAGTCCAAGCGGGGGGGCTTGGACCCAGTACTTC. Its protein product is CASSPSGGAWTQYF.

This clone was seen a few times. The chain employs TRBV2 and TRBJ1-2, with TRBD1 matching over 7 bases. V was clipped by 6 bases and J by 5 bases; unmatched bases: 9. Germline V gene lookup returns CDR1 SNHLY and CDR2 FYNNEI. The CDR3 has 14 amino acids. CDR3 nucleotides: TGTGCCAGCAGCCGGGACAGAGAAATTTATGGCTACACCTTC. Its protein is CASSRDREIYGYTF.

The V and J genes are TRBV20-1 and TRBJ1-6, with 7 positions matching TRBD1. The CDR3 contains 14 residues. The V and J ends lost 3 bases and 6 bases, in that order; junction bases with no gene match: 5. CDR1 DFQATT and CDR2 SNEGSKA come from the germline V gene (reference sequence). CDR3 DNA: TGCAGTGCTAGTAGACAGGGAGGTAATTCACCCCTCCACTTT. It yields the protein CSASRQGGNSPLHF.

This chain connects TRBV28 to TRBJ2-1; perhaps TRBD2 as D (5 bases). Germline CDR1 MDHEN, CDR2 SYDVKM. The CDR3 runs to 14 residues. Trimming took off 4 bases at V and 10 bases at J, with 17 bases between the two ends. In DNA form, the CDR3 reads TGTGCCAGCAGTTCCCCGGGCAAGTCGGGGGAGCAGTTCTTC. Its translation: CASSSPGKSGEQFF.

V usage is TRBV20-1 and J usage is TRBJ2-7, with 7 bases identical to TRBD1. The length of the CDR3 is 11 residues. The ends lost 6 bases at V and 5 bases at J; junction bases unmatched: 4. CDR1 and CDR2 (germline): DFQATT, SNEGSKA (reference sequence). CDR3 sequence (DNA): TGCAGTGCCGAAGGGACAGACGAGCAGTACTTC. Its translation is CSAEGTDEQYF.

The V and J genes are TRBV4-2 and TRBJ2-5; tentatively, D is TRBD2 (7 bases). CDR3 length equals 16 residues. Between the trimmed V and J ends, which lost 2 bases and 1 base, there was a span of 14 bases. The V gene's germline CDR1 is LGHNA and CDR2 YNFKEQ. CDR3 nucleotide sequence: TGTGCCAGCAGCCAATTCGCGGGGGCCACCCAAGAGACCCAGTACTTC. Encoded protein: CASSQFAGATQETQYF.